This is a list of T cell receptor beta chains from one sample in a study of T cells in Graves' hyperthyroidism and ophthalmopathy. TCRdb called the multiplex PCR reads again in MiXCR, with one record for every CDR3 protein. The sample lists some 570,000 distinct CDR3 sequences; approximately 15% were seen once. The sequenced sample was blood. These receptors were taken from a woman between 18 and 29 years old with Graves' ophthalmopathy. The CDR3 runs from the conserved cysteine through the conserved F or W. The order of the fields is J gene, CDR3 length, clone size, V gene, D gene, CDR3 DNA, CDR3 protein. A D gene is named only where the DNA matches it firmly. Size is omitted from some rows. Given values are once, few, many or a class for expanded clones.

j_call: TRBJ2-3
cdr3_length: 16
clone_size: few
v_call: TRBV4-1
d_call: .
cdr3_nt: TGCGCCAGCAGCCAAGAAAGCGGCCTTAGCACAGATACGCAGTATTTT
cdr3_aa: CASSQESGLSTDTQYF

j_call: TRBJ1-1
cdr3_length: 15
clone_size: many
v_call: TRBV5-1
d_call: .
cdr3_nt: TGCGCCAGCAGCCAAGGCTGGGGAATGAACACTGAAGCTTTCTTT
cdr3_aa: CASSQGWGMNTEAFF

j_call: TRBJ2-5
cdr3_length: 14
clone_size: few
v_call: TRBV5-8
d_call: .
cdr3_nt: TGTGCCAGCAGCGCCTCACAGGGAGGGGAGACCCAGTACTTC
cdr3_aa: CASSASQGGETQYF

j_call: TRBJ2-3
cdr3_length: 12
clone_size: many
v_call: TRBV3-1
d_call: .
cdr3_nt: TGTGCCAGCAGCGTTGGAACTAATACGCAGTATTTT
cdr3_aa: CASSVGTNTQYF

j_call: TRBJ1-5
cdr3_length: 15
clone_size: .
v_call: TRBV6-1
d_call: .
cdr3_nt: TGTGCCAGCCAGTCCGGGACACTGGGCAATCAGCCCCAGCATTTT
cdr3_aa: CASQSGTLGNQPQHF

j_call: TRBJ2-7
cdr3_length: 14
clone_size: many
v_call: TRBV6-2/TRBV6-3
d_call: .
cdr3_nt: TGTGCCAGCATTTTACGGGGAATACCCTACGAGCAGTACTTC
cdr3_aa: CASILRGIPYEQYF

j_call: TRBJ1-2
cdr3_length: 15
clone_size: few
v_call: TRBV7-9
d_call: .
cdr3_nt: TGTGCCAGCAGCAGCTCAGGGCCTCCCGGCTATGGCTACACCTTC
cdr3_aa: CASSSSGPPGYGYTF

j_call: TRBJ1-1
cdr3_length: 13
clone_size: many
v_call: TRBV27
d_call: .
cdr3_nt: TGTGCCAGCAGGAAACTACAAGAGGCTGAAGCTTTCTTT
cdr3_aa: CASRKLQEAEAFF

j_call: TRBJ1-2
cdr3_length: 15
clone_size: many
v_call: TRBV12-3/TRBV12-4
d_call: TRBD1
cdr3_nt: TGTGCCAGCAGTTACTGGACAGGGTCCAACTATGGCTACACCTTC
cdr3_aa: CASSYWTGSNYGYTF

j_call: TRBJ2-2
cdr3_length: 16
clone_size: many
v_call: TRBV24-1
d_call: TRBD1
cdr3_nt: TGTGCCACCAGGAGCGACAGGGGGCCGAACACCGGGGAGCTGTTTTTT
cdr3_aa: CATRSDRGPNTGELFF

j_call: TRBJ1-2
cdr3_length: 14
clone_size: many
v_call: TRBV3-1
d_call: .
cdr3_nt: TGTGCCAGCAGCCAAGGAGGGGCGAACTATGGCTACACCTTC
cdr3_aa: CASSQGGANYGYTF

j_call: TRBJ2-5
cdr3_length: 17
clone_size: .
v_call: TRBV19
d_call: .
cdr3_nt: TGTGCCAGTAGGCCCTACTGGACAGTTAGTCACCAAGAGACCCAGTACTTC
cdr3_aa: CASRPYWTVSHQETQYF

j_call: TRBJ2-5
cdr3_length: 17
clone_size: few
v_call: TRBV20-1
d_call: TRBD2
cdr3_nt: TGCAGTGCAACCCCCCCCCCGGCGCGCGGGGGTCGCGAGACCCAGTACTTC
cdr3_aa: CSATPPPARGGRETQYF

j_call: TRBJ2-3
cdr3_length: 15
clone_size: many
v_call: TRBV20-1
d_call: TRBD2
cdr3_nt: TGCAGTGTTCGATCCGGACTAGTAGGCTCGGATACGCAGTATTTT
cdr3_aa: CSVRSGLVGSDTQYF

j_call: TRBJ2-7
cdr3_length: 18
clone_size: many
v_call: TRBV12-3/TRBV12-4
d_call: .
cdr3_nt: TGTGCCAGCGGGGCGCCCAAAAACAGGGCGGGGTACCTCTACGAGCAGTACTTC
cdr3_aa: CASGAPKNRAGYLYEQYF

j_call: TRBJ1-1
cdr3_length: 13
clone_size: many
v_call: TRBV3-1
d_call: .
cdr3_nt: TGTGCCAGCAGCCTCCAAGTCATGGGAGAGGTCTTCTTT
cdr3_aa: CASSLQVMGEVFF

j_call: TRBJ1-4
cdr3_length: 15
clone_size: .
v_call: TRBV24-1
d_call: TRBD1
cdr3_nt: TGTGCCACCAGTGACTCACAGGGGGAGAATGAAAAACTGTTTTTT
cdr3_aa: CATSDSQGENEKLFF

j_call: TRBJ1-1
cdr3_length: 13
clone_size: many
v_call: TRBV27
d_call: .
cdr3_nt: TGTGCCAGCAGTTGGGAGCGGGACACTGAAGCTTTCTTT
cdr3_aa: CASSWERDTEAFF

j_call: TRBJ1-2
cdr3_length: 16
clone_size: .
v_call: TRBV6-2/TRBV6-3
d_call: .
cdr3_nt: TGTGCCAGCAGTTACAGGAACGGTGGAGGTTCTCGGGGCTACACCTTC
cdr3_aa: CASSYRNGGGSRGYTF

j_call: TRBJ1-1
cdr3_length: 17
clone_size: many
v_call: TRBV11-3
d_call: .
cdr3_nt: TGTGCCAGCAGCGCACCATACGGAAGGGGCGTGAACACTGAAGCTTTCTTT
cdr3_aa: CASSAPYGRGVNTEAFF

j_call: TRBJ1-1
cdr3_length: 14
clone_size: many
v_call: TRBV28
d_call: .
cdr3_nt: TGTGCCAGCAGTTTCCATTCTTCTGGAACTGAAGCTTTCTTT
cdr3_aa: CASSFHSSGTEAFF

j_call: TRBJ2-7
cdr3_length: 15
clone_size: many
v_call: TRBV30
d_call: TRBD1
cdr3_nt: TGTGCCTGGAGCGACCTTGCCGGGACAGCCTACGAGCAGTACTTC
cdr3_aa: CAWSDLAGTAYEQYF

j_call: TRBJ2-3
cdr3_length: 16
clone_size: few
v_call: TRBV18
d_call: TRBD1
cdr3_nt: TGTGCCAGCTCACCATCAGGGGGCTATGGCACAGATACGCAGTATTTT
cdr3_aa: CASSPSGGYGTDTQYF

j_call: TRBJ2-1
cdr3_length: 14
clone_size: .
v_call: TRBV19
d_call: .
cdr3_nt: TGTGCCACCAAGGAGACACTAACATACAATGAGCAGTTCTTC
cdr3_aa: CATKETLTYNEQFF

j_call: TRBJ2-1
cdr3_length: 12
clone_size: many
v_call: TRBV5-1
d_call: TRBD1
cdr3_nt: TGCGCCACCGGGACAGGGAGAAATGAGCAGTTCTTC
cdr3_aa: CATGTGRNEQFF

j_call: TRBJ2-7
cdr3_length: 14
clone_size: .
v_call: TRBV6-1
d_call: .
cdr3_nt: TGTGCCAGCACTCCCTTAGGGGGCTCCTACGAGCAGTACTTC
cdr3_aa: CASTPLGGSYEQYF

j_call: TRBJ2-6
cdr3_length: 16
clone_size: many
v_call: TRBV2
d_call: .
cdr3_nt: TGTGCCAGCAGATCAACAGGTAGATCTGGGGCCAACGTCCTGACTTTC
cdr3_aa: CASRSTGRSGANVLTF

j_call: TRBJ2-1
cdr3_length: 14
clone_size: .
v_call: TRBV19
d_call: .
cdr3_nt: TGTGCCAGTAGTGCCCTCTGGTTGGGGAATGAGCAGTTCTTC
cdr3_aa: CASSALWLGNEQFF

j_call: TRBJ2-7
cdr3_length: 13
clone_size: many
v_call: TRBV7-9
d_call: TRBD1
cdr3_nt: TGTGCCACTGGGACAGCAGCTGTCTACGAGCAGTACTTC
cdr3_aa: CATGTAAVYEQYF

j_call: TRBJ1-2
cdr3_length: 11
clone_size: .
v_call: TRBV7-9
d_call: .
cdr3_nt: TGTGCCACCTCAATTGGGGGTGGCTACACCTTC
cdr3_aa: CATSIGGGYTF

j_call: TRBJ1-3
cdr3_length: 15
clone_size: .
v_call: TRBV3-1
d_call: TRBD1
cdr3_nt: TGTGCCAGCAGCCAAGTTTACAGGGGTGGAAACACCATATATTTT
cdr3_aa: CASSQVYRGGNTIYF

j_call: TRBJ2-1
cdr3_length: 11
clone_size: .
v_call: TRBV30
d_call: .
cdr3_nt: TGTGCCTGGAGGGGGGCAGGGGACTGTGTCTTC
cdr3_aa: CAWRGAGDCVF

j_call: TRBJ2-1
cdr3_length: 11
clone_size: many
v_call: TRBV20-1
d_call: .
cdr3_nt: TGCAGTACCCCCGGATCGAATGAGCAGTTCTTC
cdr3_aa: CSTPGSNEQFF

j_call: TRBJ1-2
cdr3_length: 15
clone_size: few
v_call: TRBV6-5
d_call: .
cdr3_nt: TGTGCCAGCAGTTACGGGATGGCTAAGGACTATGGCTACACCTTC
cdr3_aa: CASSYGMAKDYGYTF

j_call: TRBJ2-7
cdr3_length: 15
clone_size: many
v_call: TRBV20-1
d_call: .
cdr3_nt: TGCAGTGCTAGAGATCGGGCGGAGGGGGGTTACGAGCAGTACTTC
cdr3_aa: CSARDRAEGGYEQYF

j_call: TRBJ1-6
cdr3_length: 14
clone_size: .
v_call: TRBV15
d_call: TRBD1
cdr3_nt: TGTGCCACCAGCATGAGGGGGCTTGGGTCACCCCTCCACTTT
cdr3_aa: CATSMRGLGSPLHF

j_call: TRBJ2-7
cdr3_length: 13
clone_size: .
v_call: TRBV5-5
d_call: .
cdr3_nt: TGTGCCAGCAGCCGTGTTAGCTCCTACGAGCAGTACTTC
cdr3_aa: CASSRVSSYEQYF

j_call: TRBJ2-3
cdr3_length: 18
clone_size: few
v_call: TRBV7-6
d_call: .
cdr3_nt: TGTGCCAGCAGCTTAATGGGGTGGCCACCCCCGCTGACGGATACGCAGTATTTT
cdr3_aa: CASSLMGWPPPLTDTQYF

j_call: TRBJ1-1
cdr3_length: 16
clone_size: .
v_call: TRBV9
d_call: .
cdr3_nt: TGTGCCAGCAGCGTAGGGGGGGCTACCATGAACACTGAAGCTTTCTTT
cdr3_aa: CASSVGGATMNTEAFF

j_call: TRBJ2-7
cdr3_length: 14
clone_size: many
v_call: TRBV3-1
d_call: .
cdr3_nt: TGTGCCAGCAGCCAGGAACTGCTAGGATACGAGCAGTACTTC
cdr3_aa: CASSQELLGYEQYF

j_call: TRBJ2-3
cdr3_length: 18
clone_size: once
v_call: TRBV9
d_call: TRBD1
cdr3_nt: TGTGCCAGCAGCGTAGCGCCGGGACAGGGGTCCGGCACAGATACGCAGTATTTT
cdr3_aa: CASSVAPGQGSGTDTQYF

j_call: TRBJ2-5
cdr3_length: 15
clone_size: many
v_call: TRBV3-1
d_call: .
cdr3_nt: TGTGCCAGCAGCCCTAGTACACTAGCACAGGAGACCCAGTACTTC
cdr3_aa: CASSPSTLAQETQYF

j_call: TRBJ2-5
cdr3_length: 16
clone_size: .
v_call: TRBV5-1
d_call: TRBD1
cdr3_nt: TGCGCCAGCAGCTTGGAAGGGGACAGACGACAAGAGACCCAGTACTTC
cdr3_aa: CASSLEGDRRQETQYF